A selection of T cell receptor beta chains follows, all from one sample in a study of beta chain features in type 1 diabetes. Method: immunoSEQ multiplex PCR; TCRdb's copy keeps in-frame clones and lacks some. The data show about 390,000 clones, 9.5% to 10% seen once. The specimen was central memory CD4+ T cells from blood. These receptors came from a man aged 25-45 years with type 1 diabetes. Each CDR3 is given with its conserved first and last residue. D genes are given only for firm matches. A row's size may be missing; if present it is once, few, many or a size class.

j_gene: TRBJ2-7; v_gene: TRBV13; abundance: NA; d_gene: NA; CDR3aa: CASSSSISEQYF; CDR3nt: TGTGCCAGCAGCTCCTCTATCAGCGAGCAGTACTTC
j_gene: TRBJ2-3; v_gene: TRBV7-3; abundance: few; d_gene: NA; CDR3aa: CASSPTITDTQYF; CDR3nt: TGTGCCAGCAGCCCGACCATCACAGATACGCAGTATTTT
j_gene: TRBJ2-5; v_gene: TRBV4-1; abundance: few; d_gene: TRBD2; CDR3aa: CASSLSLAGGSETQYF; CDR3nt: TGCGCCAGCAGCCTGTCACTAGCGGGAGGGTCGGAGACCCAGTACTTC
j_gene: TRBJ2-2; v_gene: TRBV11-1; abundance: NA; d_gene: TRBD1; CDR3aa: CASSRGQGNTGELFF; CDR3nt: TGTGCCAGCAGCCGAGGACAGGGTAACACCGGGGAGCTGTTTTTT
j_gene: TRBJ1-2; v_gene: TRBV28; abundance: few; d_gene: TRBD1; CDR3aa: CASSSGTGLGGYTF; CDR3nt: TGTGCCAGCAGTTCCGGGACAGGGCTGGGTGGCTACACCTTC
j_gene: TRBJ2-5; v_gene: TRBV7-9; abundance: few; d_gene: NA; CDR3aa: CASSKRETQYF; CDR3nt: TGTGCCAGCAGTAAGAGGGAGACCCAGTACTTC
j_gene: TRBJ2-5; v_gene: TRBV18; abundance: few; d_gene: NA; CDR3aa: CASSPNMASALQETQYF; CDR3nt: TGTGCCAGCTCACCAAATATGGCTAGCGCTCTTCAAGAGACCCAGTACTTC
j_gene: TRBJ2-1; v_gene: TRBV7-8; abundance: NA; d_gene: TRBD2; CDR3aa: CASSLGAGGYYEQFF; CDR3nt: TGTGCCAGCAGCTTAGGAGCGGGAGGGTACTATGAGCAGTTCTTC
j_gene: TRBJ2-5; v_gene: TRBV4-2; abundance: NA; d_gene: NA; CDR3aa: CASSQAGGSFQETQYF; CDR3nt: TGTGCCAGCAGCCAAGCCGGAGGGAGCTTCCAAGAGACCCAGTACTTC
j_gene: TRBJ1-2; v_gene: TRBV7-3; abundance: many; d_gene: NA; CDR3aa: CASSLTEGDGYTF; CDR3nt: TGTGCCAGCAGCTTAACAGAGGGTGATGGCTACACCTTC
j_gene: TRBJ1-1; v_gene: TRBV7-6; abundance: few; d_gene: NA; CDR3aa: CASSLKEGNTEAFF; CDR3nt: TGTGCCAGCAGCTTAAAAGAGGGGAACACTGAAGCTTTCTTT
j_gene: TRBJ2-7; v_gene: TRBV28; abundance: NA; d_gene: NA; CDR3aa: CASSLLHEQYF; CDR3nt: TGTGCCAGCAGTTTACTCCACGAGCAGTACTTC
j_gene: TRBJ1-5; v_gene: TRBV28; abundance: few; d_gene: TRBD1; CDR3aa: CASKGRQGVSSNQPQHF; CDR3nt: TGTGCCAGCAAGGGGAGACAGGGGGTTTCAAGCAATCAGCCCCAGCATTTT
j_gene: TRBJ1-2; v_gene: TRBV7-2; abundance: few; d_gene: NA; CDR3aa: CASSPGRDYGGYTF; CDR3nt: TGTGCCAGCAGCCCGGGACGGGATTATGGCGGCTACACCTTC
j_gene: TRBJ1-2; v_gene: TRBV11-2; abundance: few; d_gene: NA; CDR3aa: CASSSGRYYGYTF; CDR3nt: TGTGCCAGCAGCTCGGGTCGCTACTATGGCTACACCTTC
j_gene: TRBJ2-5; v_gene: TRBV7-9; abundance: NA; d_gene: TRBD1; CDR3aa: CASSVRDRVLGMETQYF; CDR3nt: TGTGCCAGCAGCGTCCGGGACAGGGTTTTAGGTATGGAGACCCAGTACTTC
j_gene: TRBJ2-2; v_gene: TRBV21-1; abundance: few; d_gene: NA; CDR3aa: CASSSPGGPYTGELFF; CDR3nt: TGTGCCAGCAGCAGTCCGGGAGGGCCGTACACCGGGGAGCTGTTTTTT
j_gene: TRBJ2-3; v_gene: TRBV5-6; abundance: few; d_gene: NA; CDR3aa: CASSLMRDYIDTQYF; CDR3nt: TGTGCCAGCAGCCTTATGCGGGATTATATAGATACGCAGTATTTT
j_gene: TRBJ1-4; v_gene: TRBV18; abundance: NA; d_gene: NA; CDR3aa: CASSPVGSDEKLFF; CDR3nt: TGTGCCAGCTCACCAGTGGGTTCGGATGAAAAACTGTTTTTT
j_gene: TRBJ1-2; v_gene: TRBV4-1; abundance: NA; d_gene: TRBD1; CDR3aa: CASSQLSGTASYGYTF; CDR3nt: TGCGCCAGCAGCCAGTTATCCGGGACAGCTTCCTATGGCTACACCTTC
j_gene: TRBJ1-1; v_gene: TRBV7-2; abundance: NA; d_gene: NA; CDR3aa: CASSWGSMNTEAFF; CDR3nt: TGTGCCAGCAGCTGGGGCAGCATGAACACTGAAGCTTTCTTT
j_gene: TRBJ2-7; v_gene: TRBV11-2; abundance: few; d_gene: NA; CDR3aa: CASSLFGTGPYEQYF; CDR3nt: TGTGCCAGCAGCTTATTTGGGACGGGGCCCTACGAGCAGTACTTC